This T cell receptor beta chain was captured by sequencing in a study of T cell responses to AZD1222 COVID-19 vaccine. Assay: immunoSEQ multiplex PCR; the TCRdb copy retains only in-frame clones and omits some. The sample gives about 270,000 clones, approximately 94% of which show up once; about 0.5% is in the top ten. This TCR was sampled from an adult who received the AZD1222 COVID-19 vaccine. Sample: peripheral blood, taken 28 days after the second AZD1222 dose.

In DNA, the CDR3 is TGTGCCAGCTCACAACAGGGACCCGTGAATGAGCAGTTCTTC. Encoded protein: CASSQQGPVNEQFF. The J gene is TRBJ2-1, the V gene TRBV18; weak D call: TRBD1 (6 bases). Germline V gives CDR1 KGHSH, CDR2 LQKENI. The germline V and J ends were trimmed by 4 bases and 7 bases, with 14 bases remaining between them. The CDR3 spans 14 residues.